The clone carrying this TCR beta chain was observed at least ten times. Its antigen remains unknown. It was with a sample-barcoded 5' primer and a J-beta primer mix that a second PCR of about 6 to 12 cycles was run. Each cDNA molecule, via a template-switch adaptor with 12 random nucleotides, was tagged. MiXCR was run by TCRdb on the 5' RACE reads, yielding one entry per CDR3 protein. The sample carries some 370,000 distinct CDR3 sequences, about 55% recorded once. The data were taken from a study of blood T cells in healthy people across ages. Study results and caveats: With age, beta diversity per million T cells declined roughly linearly, significantly by 40.

Donors gave 8 to 10 milliliters of peripheral blood apiece. Germline V gene sequence: CDR1 DFQATT, CDR2 SNEGSKA (reference sequence). The CDR3 spans 14 residues. V shed 3 bases and J 0 bases; nucleotides not matched to a gene: 2. The TCR originated in a man aged 55 to 69 in good health. The rearrangement joins TRBV20-1 to TRBJ2-1; 7 bases map to TRBD2. What was sequenced was blood. CDR3 region: CSARVAGSYNEQFF. For the CDR3, the DNA is TGCAGTGCTAGGGTAGCGGGCTCCTACAATGAGCAGTTCTTC.